This T cell receptor (beta chain) originates from a study of control samples from healthy donors and cancer patients. Libraries were prepared by immunoSEQ multiplex PCR; TCRdb keeps only in-frame clonotypes and omits some of them. The data contain 180,000 or so clones, around 93% of them singletons. The V end was cut by 4 bases, the J end by 10 bases, with 19 bases between. CDR1 is WNHNN, CDR2 SYGVQD, per germline (reference sequence). The CDR3 consists of 14 residues. The TCR originated in a woman aged 55 to 70 in good health. The sample comprised blood. V and J are TRBV10-1 and TRBJ1-1, with D possibly being TRBD1 (6 bases). As DNA, the CDR3 is TGCGCCAGCAGTGCCCCCAGGGGCGAGGAGAGAGCTTTCTTT. Translation gives CASSAPRGEERAFF.